This record looks at one T cell receptor beta chain sequence and its context. Antigen specificity is unknown. A multiplex PCR was run with 60 Vbeta primers and 13 Jbeta primers. Clones were read by immunoSEQ multiplex PCR, and TCRdb kept only the in-frame ones, dropping some. The sample yields over 110,000 clones, approximately 78% seen once. The CDR3 spans 12 residues. Trimming left V 5 bases short and J 3 bases short, with 4 bases between. Germline V gene data show CDR1 as KGHSH and CDR2 as LQKENI. This sample stems from a study of cytomegalovirus exposure and HLA in healthy donors. Study-wide findings and caveats: When analyzed later, the rates of TCR association showed variation by HLA locus, with DRB1 the most and HLA-C the fewest. The authors listed 150 to 200 TCR beta chains as cytomegalovirus-associated.

Specimen: PBMCs. The rearrangement uses TRBV18 and TRBJ2-2; D is uncertain. This clonotype was sampled from a middle-aged woman in good health and CMV-seropositive. The CDR3 nucleotides read TGTGCCAGCTCAGAGGACACCGGGGAGCTGTTTTTT. It codes for CASSEDTGELFF.